The 23 T cell receptor beta chains reported below all come from one sample, sequenced in a study of cytomegalovirus exposure and HLA in healthy donors. This PCR relied on a set of 60 Vbeta primers and 13 Jbeta primers. Profiled with immunoSEQ multiplex PCR; TCRdb holds only in-frame clones, not every one. The sample holds 150,000 to 160,000 clones, over 70% seen once. Sample: PBMCs. The source of these receptors is a man aged 25-45 years in good health and CMV-seropositive.

The table lists this clone with a few counts. The V call is TRBV9, the J call TRBJ1-5; D gene unclear. V shed 0 bases and J shed 6 bases, with 7 bases lying between them. The CDR3 runs to 13 residues. Germline V CDR1 and CDR2: SGDLS, YYNGEE. This chain's CDR3 is CASSVGVIQPQHF. In DNA form, the CDR3 reads TGTGCCAGCAGCGTAGGAGTTATTCAGCCCCAGCATTTT.

This chain joins TRBV19 and TRBJ1-4, with TRBD1 identical over 9 bases. Looked up from germline, CDR1 is LNHDA and CDR2 is SQIVND (reference sequence). With 6 bases clipped from V and 7 bases from J, the junction kept 9 bases outside the gene matches. The CDR3 has 15 amino acids. CDR3 residues: CASRPTGTGSEKLFF. CDR3 in DNA: TGTGCCAGTAGACCGACCGGGACAGGGAGTGAAAAACTGTTTTTT.

This chain uses TRBV5-1 with TRBJ2-2; D might be TRBD1 (6 bases). This CDR3 has 17 amino acids. Trimming stripped 5 bases from V and 0 bases from J, with 17 bases between. CDR1 is SGHRS, CDR2 YFSETQ, per germline. The DNA of the CDR3 is TGCGCCAGCAGTTATTCCATAAGGGGGACGAACACCGGGGAGCTGTTTTTT. Its protein is CASSYSIRGTNTGELFF.

The chain is built from TRBV2 and TRBJ2-1; D possibly corresponds to TRBD2 (5 bases). Trimming pared 3 bases from V and 0 bases from J, leaving 6 bases between. This CDR3 has 14 amino acids. Germline V gene data show CDR1 as SNHLY and CDR2 as FYNNEI. Here the CDR3 DNA reads TGTGCCAGCAGTGAGGACTCCTCCTACAATGAGCAGTTCTTC. This codes for CASSEDSSYNEQFF.

This clone appeared a single time. This chain connects TRBV18 to TRBJ2-3, with D possibly matching TRBD1 (6 bases). Germline V lookup: CDR1 KGHSH, CDR2 LQKENI. This CDR3 is 18 amino acids long. Trimming shortened V by 5 bases and J by 2 bases, and 23 bases separated the two germline ends. The CDR3 here is CASSTPFDRPLHTDTQYF. The CDR3 region has the DNA TGTGCCAGCTCAACCCCTTTTGACAGGCCCCTACACACAGATACGCAGTATTTT.

This chain's CDR3 is CASSFQGLRAGNTIYF. The CDR3 DNA follows: TGTGCCAGCAGCTTCCAGGGGCTGAGGGCTGGAAACACCATATATTTT. The chain employs TRBV11-2 and TRBJ1-3; possible D gene TRBD1, 6 bases. The germline V and J ends were trimmed by 3 bases and 2 bases, with 14 bases remaining between them. The germline V gene encodes CDR1 SGHAT and CDR2 FQNNGV. CDR3 length equals 16 residues.

The chain employs TRBV12-2 and TRBJ2-7; the D call TRBD2 from the table was never checked on the DNA. TRBV12-2 is a known pseudogene. The CDR3 contains 17 residues. CDR3 loop: CASRGRLAGGPKGEQYF. The CDR3 DNA follows: TGTGCAAGTCGGGGGAGATTAGCGGGAGGGCCTAAGGGCGAGCAGTACTTC.

This clone came up a few times. The J gene is TRBJ1-1, the V gene TRBV4-2; tentative D call: TRBD1 (5 bases). The CDR3 runs 15 residues. Germline values: CDR1 LGHNA, CDR2 YNFKEQ. The V and J ends lost 0 bases and 3 bases respectively, with 11 bases between them. CDR3 nucleotide sequence: TGTGCCAGCAGCCAAGATATGGGCAGGGACACTGAAGCTTTCTTT. Translation gives CASSQDMGRDTEAFF.

This chain uses TRBV19 with TRBJ1-2, with 8 bases fitting TRBD1. Germline V CDR1 and CDR2: LNHDA, SQIVND (reference sequence). Unmatched junction bases numbered 8, after V lost 3 bases and J lost 5 bases. The CDR3 has 15 residues. CDR3 bases: TGTGCCAGTAGTATCGCCGGGACAGGATGGTATGGCTACACCTTC. This translates into CASSIAGTGWYGYTF.

The chain has TRBV9 and TRBJ2-7, with D maybe TRBD1 (6 bases). There are 15 residues in the CDR3. In germline, CDR1 is SGDLS, CDR2 YYNGEE. Trimming stripped 4 bases from V and 0 bases from J, with 14 bases between. In DNA form, the CDR3 reads TGTGCCAGCAGCCCACAGACAGGAAGCTCCTACGAGCAGTACTTC. Its translation is CASSPQTGSSYEQYF.

The chain links TRBV29-1 to TRBJ2-7, with TRBD1 matching over 9 bases. This CDR3 comprises 14 residues. The germline gives CDR1 SQVTM, CDR2 ANQGSEA. V was pared by 3 bases and J by 2 bases, with 5 bases of the junction left unmatched. CDR3 loop: CSVEDRGPPYEQYF. Here the CDR3 DNA reads TGCAGCGTTGAGGACAGGGGTCCTCCCTACGAGCAGTACTTC.

Here the CDR3 reads CASIGGGLAGRRELFF. The CDR3 bases are TGTGCCAGCATCGGTGGGGGACTAGCGGGACGAAGGGAGCTGTTTTTT. This sequence joins TRBV28 and TRBJ2-2; TRBD2 matches at 13 bases. Germline V gene lookup returns CDR1 MDHEN and CDR2 SYDVKM. This CDR3 has 16 amino acids. Trimming removed 7 bases from V and 9 bases from J; junction bases left unmatched: 11.

V usage is TRBV5-1 and J usage is TRBJ2-3; TRBD2 agrees at 8 bases. The germline V gene encodes CDR1 SGHRS and CDR2 YFSETQ. This CDR3 comprises 16 residues. The junction had 3 bases not matched to a gene; V was cut back by 0 bases and J by 0 bases. The CDR3: CASSLGLASSTDTQYF. The CDR3 DNA reads as TGCGCCAGCAGCTTGGGACTAGCGTCTAGCACAGATACGCAGTATTTT.

The V and J genes are TRBV5-1 and TRBJ2-7, with 10 bases identical to TRBD1. Germline V gene sequence: CDR1 SGHRS, CDR2 YFSETQ. The CDR3 extends over 14 amino acids. V shed 2 bases and J 2 bases; nucleotides not matched to a gene: 1. In nucleotides, the CDR3 is TGCGCCAGCAGCTTAGGACAGGGGGCCTACGAGCAGTACTTC. Its protein is CASSLGQGAYEQYF.

The chain uses TRBV10-1 and TRBJ2-1; the match to TRBD1 covers 8 bases. With V trimmed by 2 bases and J by 6 bases, 6 bases remained unmatched. Per germline, CDR1 WNHNN and CDR2 SYGVQD (reference sequence). The CDR3 is 15 amino acids. For the CDR3, the DNA is TGCGCCAGCAGTGAGACGCAGGGGGCGCGCAATGAGCAGTTCTTC. Residues: CASSETQGARNEQFF.

The gene calls are TRBV18 and TRBJ2-2, with 7 nucleotides matching TRBD1. The germline CDR1 and CDR2 sequences are KGHSH and LQKENI. V shed 4 bases, J shed 4 bases, and the junction held 9 bases outside the gene matches. This CDR3 has 16 amino acids. DNA for the CDR3: TGTGCCAGCTCACACTCGACAGGGCGGGCCACCGGGGAGCTGTTTTTT. It is translated as CASSHSTGRATGELFF.

A note on this clone: One junction end disagrees with the germline gene, perhaps due to a read error. Other DNA sequences of this sample code for an identical CDR3. This rearrangement joins TRBV28 to TRBJ1-1; D is possibly TRBD1 (5 bases). This CDR3 has 15 amino acids. From germline, CDR1 is MDHEN and CDR2 SYDVKM. CDR3 sequence (DNA): TGCGCCGGGACCACCGGGGGAGCCTCTAACACTGAAGCTTTCTTT. Encoded protein: CAGTTGGASNTEAFF.

The chain recombines TRBV28 with TRBJ2-7; 8 nucleotides agree with TRBD1. V lost 5 bases to trimming and J lost 3 bases; unmatched junction nucleotides: 9. From germline, CDR1 is MDHEN and CDR2 SYDVKM. The CDR3 is made up of 15 amino acids. The CDR3 protein is CASSPPPGQGYEQYF. The CDR3 DNA reads TGTGCCAGCAGTCCTCCACCTGGACAGGGCTACGAGCAGTACTTC.

V is TRBV5-6 and J is TRBJ2-1; D is possibly TRBD2 (6 bases). The CDR3 is 14 amino acids. Per germline, CDR1 SGHDT and CDR2 YYEEEE. V was pared by 0 bases and J by 7 bases, with 11 bases between. The CDR3 coding sequence is TGTGCCAGCAGCTTGGTCGGGACTGAAAATGAGCAGTTCTTC. It yields the protein CASSLVGTENEQFF.

This chain connects TRBV7-3 to TRBJ2-1, with 7 bases fitting TRBD2. Germline lookup yields CDR1 SGHTA and CDR2 FQGTGA. Trimming removed 3 bases from V and 9 bases from J; junction bases left unmatched: 8. This CDR3 region has 14 residues. The chain's CDR3 is CASSLAGAGGEQFF. CDR3 sequence (DNA): TGTGCCAGCAGCTTGGCGGGAGCCGGCGGTGAGCAGTTCTTC.

The genes are TRBV6-5 and TRBJ2-5; 7 nucleotides line up with TRBD2. The closer fit of TRBJ2-7 to the DNA end suggests the J call may be wrong. The CDR3 consists of 14 residues. Per the germline V gene, CDR1 is MNHEY and CDR2 is SVGAGI. CDR3 DNA sequence: TGTGCCAGCAGTTTAATGGCGGGAGCCAACGAGCAGTACTTC. Amino acid sequence: CASSLMAGANEQYF.

The chain carries TRBV6-5 and TRBJ1-1; tentative D call: TRBD1 (6 bases). CDR3 length: 14 amino acids. Per the germline V gene, CDR1 is MNHEY and CDR2 is SVGAGI. Trimming pared 2 bases from V and 4 bases from J, leaving 11 bases between. The CDR3 bases are TGTGCCAGCAGTTACACGGAGGACAGCACTGAAGCTTTCTTT. It is translated as CASSYTEDSTEAFF.

The V call is TRBV27, the J call TRBJ2-3, with TRBD2 matching over 9 bases. Trimming took 2 bases from V and 4 from J; bases not matched to a gene: 4. Germline V gene sequence: CDR1 MNHEY, CDR2 SMNVEV (reference sequence). The CDR3 is made up of 15 amino acids. CDR3 nucleotide sequence: TGTGCCAGCAGTTTAAGGGGACTAGCCCCAGATACGCAGTATTTT. Amino acids: CASSLRGLAPDTQYF.